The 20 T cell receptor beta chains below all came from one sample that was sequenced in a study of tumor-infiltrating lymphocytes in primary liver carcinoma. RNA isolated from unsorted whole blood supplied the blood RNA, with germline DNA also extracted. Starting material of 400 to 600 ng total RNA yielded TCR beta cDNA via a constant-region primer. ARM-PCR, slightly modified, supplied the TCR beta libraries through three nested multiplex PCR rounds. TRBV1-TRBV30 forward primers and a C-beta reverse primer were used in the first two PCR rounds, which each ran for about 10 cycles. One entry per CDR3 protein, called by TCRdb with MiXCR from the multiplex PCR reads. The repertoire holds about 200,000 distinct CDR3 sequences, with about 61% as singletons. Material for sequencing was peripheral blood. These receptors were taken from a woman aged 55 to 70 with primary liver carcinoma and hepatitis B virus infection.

DNA of the CDR3: TGTGCCAGCAGCTTAGGCATGCTAGCGGGAGACACCGGGGAGCTGTTTTTT. Translating gives CASSLGMLAGDTGELFF. This chain joins TRBV11-3 and TRBJ2-2, with 10 nucleotides matching TRBD2. The CDR3 runs to 17 residues. Per the germline V gene, CDR1 is SGHNT and CDR2 is YENEEA. V dropped 1 base and J dropped 3; count of bases not matched to a gene: 5. The full variable domain, in which reference TRBV11-3 and TRBJ2-2 provide the parts outside the CDR3, is EAGVVQSPRYKIIEKKQPVAFWCNPISGHNTLYWYLQNLGQGPELLIRYENEEAVDDSQLPKDRFSAERLKGVDSTLKIQPAELGDSAVYLCASSLGMLAGDTGELFFGEGSRLTVL.

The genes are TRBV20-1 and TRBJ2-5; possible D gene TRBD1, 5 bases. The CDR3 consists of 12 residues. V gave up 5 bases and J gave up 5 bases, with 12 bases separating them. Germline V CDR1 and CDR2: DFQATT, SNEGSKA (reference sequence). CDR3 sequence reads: CSAPQGRETQYF. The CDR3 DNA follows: TGCAGTGCTCCTCAGGGAAGGGAGACCCAGTACTTC.

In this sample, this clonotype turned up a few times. CDR3 sequence reads: CASSFSGSRGEGNSPLHF. DNA for the CDR3: TGTGCCAGCAGCTTTTCCGGGTCTCGGGGAGAGGGGAATTCACCCCTCCACTTT. This chain uses TRBV11-2 with TRBJ1-6, with a tentative D call TRBD1 (5 bases). This CDR3 is built from 18 residues. The V gene lost 3 bases and the J gene lost 7 bases, with 22 bases spanning the gap. Germline V gene sequence: CDR1 SGHAT, CDR2 FQNNGV.

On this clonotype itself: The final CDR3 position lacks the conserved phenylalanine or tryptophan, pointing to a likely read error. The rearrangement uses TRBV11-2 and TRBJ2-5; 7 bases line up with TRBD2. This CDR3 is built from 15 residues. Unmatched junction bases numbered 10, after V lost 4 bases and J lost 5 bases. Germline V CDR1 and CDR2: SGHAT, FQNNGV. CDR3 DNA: TGTGCCAGCAGCTCCCTGAGCGGGATGGTTGAGACCCAGTACTTA. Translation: CASSSLSGMVETQYL.

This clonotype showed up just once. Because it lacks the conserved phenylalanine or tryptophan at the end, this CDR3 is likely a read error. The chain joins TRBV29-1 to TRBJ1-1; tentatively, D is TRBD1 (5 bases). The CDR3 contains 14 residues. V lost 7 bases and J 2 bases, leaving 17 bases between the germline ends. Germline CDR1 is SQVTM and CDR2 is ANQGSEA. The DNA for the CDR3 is TGCAGCGCAGGGAGAGGGAAGGGTAACACTGAAGCTTTCTCT. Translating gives CSAGRGKGNTEAFS.

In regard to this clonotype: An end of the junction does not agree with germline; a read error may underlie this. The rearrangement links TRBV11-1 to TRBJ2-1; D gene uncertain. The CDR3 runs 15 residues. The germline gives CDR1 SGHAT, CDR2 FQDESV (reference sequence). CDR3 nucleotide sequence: TGTGCTAGCAGGCGCGGTGACCTCTCCTACAATGAGCAGCTCTTC. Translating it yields CASRRGDLSYNEQLF. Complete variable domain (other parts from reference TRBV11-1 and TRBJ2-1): EAEVAQSPRYKITEKSQAVAFWCDPISGHATLYWYRQILGQGPELLVQFQDESVVDDSQLPKDRFSAERLKGVDSTLKIQPAELGDSAMYLCASRRGDLSYNEQLFGPGTRLTVL.

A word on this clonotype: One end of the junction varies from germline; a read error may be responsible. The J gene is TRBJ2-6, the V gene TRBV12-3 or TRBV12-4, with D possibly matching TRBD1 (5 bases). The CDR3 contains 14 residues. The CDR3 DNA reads TGTGCCAGCAGTTTAAGGCATGGGGCCAATGTCCTGACTTTC. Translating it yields CASSLRHGANVLTF.

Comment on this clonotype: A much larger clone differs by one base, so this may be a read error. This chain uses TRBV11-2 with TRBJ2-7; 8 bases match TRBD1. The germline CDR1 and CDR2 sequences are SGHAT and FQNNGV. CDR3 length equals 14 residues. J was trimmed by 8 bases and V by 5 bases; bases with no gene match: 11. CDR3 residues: CASSRDRGGGKQYF. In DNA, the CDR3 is TGTGCCAGCAGCCGAGACAGGGGAGGAGGCAAGCAGTACTTC.

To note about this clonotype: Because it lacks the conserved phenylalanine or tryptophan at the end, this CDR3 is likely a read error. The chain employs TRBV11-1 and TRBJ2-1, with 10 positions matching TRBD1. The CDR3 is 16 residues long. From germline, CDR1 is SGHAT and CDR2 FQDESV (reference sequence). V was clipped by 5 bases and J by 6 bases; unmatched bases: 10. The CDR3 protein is CASSNPGQGGANEQFL. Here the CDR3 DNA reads TGTGCCAGCAGCAACCCAGGACAGGGGGGAGCCAATGAGCAGTTCTTA.

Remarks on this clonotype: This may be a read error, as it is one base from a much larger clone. CDR3 bases: TGCACCAGCAGCCAAGAAGGGCTAGCGGGATACGAGCAGTACTTC. This translates into CTSSQEGLAGYEQYF. The chain links TRBV4-1 to TRBJ2-7, with TRBD2 matching over 9 bases. Germline CDR1 reads MGHRA; CDR2 reads YSYEKL. This CDR3 is built from 15 residues.

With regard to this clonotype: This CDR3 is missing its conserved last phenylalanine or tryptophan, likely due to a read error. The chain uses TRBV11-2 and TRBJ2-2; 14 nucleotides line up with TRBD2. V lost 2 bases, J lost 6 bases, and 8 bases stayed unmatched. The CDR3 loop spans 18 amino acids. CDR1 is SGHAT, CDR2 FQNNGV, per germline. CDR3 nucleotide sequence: TGTGCCAGCAGCTTATGGGTGGGGACTAGCGGGGGCCCCGGGGAGCTGTTTCAT. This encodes CASSLWVGTSGGPGELFH.

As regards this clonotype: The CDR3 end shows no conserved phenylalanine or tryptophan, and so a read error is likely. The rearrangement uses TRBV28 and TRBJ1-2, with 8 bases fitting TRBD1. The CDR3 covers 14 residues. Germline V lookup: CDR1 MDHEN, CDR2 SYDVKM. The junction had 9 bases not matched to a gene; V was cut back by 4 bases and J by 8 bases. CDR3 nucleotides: TGTGCCAGCAGTTCCCCGGACAGGGAGTTGGGCTACACCATC. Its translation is CASSSPDRELGYTI.

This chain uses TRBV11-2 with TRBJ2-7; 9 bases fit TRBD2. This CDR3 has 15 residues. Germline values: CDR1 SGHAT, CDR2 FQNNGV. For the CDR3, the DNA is TGTGCCGGCAGCTTTCGGGCGGGAGGGTCCTACGAGCAGTACGTC. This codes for CAGSFRAGGSYEQYV.

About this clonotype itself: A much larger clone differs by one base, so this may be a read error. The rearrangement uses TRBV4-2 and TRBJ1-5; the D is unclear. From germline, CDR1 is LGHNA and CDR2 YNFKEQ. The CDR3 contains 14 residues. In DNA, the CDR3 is TGTACCAGCAGCCCACGGACTAGCAATCAGCCCCAGCATTTT. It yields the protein CTSSPRTSNQPQHF.

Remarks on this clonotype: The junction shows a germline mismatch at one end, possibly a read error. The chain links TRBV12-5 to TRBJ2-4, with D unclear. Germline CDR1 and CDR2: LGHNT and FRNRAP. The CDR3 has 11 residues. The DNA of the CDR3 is TGTGATAGTTGGAGAATGAACATTCAGTACTTC. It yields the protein CDSWRMNIQYF.

CDR3: CASSQVGGTDLGEKFF. CDR3 bases: TGTGCCAGCAGCCAAGTGGGCGGGACTGACCTTGGCGAGAAGTTCTTC. The chain joins TRBV14 to TRBJ2-1; tentatively, D is TRBD2 (6 bases). The CDR3 sequence is 16 residues long. Germline V lookup: CDR1 SGHDN, CDR2 FVKESK. The V and J ends lost 1 base and 14 bases respectively, with 24 bases between them.

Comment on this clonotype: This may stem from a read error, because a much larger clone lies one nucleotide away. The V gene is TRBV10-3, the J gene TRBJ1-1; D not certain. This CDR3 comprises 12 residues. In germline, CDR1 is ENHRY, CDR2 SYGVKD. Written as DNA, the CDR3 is TGTGCCATCCGTGACCCGGGAGTGGAAGCTTTCTTT. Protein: CAIRDPGVEAFF.

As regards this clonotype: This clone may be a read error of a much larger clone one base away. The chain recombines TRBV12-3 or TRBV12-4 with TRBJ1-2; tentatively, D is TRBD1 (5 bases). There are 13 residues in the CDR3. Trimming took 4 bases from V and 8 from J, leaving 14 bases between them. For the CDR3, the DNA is TGTGCCAGCAGTTATGGGGCGCTGGGAGGCTACACCTTC. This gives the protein CASSYGALGGYTF.

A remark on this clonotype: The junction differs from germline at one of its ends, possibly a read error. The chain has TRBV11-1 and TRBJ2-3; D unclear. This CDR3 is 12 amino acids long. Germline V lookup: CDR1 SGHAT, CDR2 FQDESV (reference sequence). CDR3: CASSAPMSTRYF. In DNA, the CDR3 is TGTGCCAGCAGCGCACCCATGAGTACGCGGTATTTT.

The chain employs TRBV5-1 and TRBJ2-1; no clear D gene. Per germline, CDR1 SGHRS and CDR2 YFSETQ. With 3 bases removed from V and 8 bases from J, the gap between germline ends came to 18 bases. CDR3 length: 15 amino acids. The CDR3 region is CASSSDGPTTYEQFF. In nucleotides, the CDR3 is TGCGCCAGCAGCTCGGATGGCCCTACCACATATGAGCAGTTCTTC.